Listed here are 21 T cell receptor beta chains from one sample, sequenced in a study of T cell repertoires in cytomegalovirus infection (dated by TCRdb to between 2018 and 2021). The listed sequencing device is Illumina HiSeq 1500. TCRdb reprocessed the public reads (quality trimming at Q25 with fastp, clone calling with MiXCR) and kept in-frame beta chains. Under each unique CDR3 protein, matching rows form one entry showing the most common genes and DNA. The sample table contains around 900,000 distinct CDR3 sequences; only one count was recorded for around a third of them. The biggest ten clones account for about 14% of the sample. The treatment or condition label, read with the paper, signifies: in vitro stimulation with specific CMV peptide epitopes to enrich CMV-specific T cells. Their target antigens are unknown. The material was cultured CD8+ T cells from PBMCs, obtained from culture after CMV antigen stimulation. These receptors came from a human donor in good health (CMV status not recorded). Some clones in this sample may be carry-over from other donors' samples.

The CDR3 sequence: CASSQTGVGTNQPQHF. The CDR3 coding sequence is TGTGCCAGCAGTCAGACAGGGGTGGGAACCAATCAGCCCCAGCATTTT. The J gene is TRBJ1-5, the V gene TRBV6-5; TRBD1 matches 8 bases. J gave up 3 bases and V 5 bases, and 9 bases lay outside the gene matches. The CDR3 loop spans 16 amino acids. In germline, CDR1 is MNHEY, CDR2 SVGAGI.

The gene calls are TRBV24-1 and TRBJ2-2; tentative D call: TRBD2 (6 bases). The germline V gene has CDR1 KGHDR and CDR2 SFDVKD. Trimming removed 7 bases from V and 4 bases from J, with 24 bases in between. The CDR3 loop spans 18 amino acids. CDR3 sequence: CATSGARRERETTGELFF. CDR3 coding DNA: TGTGCCACCAGCGGCGCCCGGAGGGAACGGGAAACCACCGGGGAGCTGTTTTTT.

V usage is TRBV11-2 and J usage is TRBJ2-4; TRBD1 might be the D (6 bases). Trimming removed 1 base at V and 0 bases at J, with 19 bases between. Germline CDR1 SGHAT, CDR2 FQNNGV. The CDR3 contains 19 residues. CDR3 bases: TGTGCCAGCAGCTTAGTCGGGCAGGGGAGATCTATAGCCAAAAACATTCAGTACTTC. It encodes CASSLVGQGRSIAKNIQYF.

In regard to this clonotype: The junction departs from the called germline gene at one end, perhaps through a read error. The genes are TRBV7-1 and TRBJ2-1; D remains ambiguous. TRBV7-1 is given ORF status, its function remaining uncertain. This CDR3 contains 17 residues. DNA for the CDR3: TGTGTCAGCAGTGTATGGCGCAAGGAGAAAGAAATTTTTGAGCAGTTCTTC. Protein: CVSSVWRKEKEIFEQFF.

This clonotype turned up a few times. The V and J genes are TRBV7-8 and TRBJ1-2; D is undetermined. CDR1 and CDR2 from the germline V gene are SGHVS and FQNEAQ. This CDR3 has 18 residues. Trimming shortened V by 1 base and J by 1 base, and 19 bases separated the two germline ends. CDR3 nucleotides: TGTGCCAGCAGCTTAGTTTTTTTTAACAGCTCCTATAACTATGGCTACACCTTC. Translated, it gives CASSLVFFNSSYNYGYTF.

This clonotype was seen a handful of times. The genes are TRBV27 and TRBJ2-7, with 8 bases aligning to TRBD1. J was trimmed by 2 bases and V by 3 bases; bases with no gene match: 3. CDR1 MNHEY and CDR2 SMNVEV come from the germline V gene (reference sequence). The CDR3 length is 14 residues. CDR3 amino acids: CASSFLGQAYEQYF. CDR3 in DNA: TGTGCCAGCAGTTTTTTGGGACAGGCCTACGAGCAGTACTTC.

This clonotype was counted a few times. The chain combines TRBV7-9 with TRBJ2-1, with D uncertain. Trimming left V 5 bases short and J 9 bases short, with 11 bases between. The CDR3 runs 12 residues. Germline V gene data show CDR1 as SEHNR and CDR2 as FQNEAQ (reference sequence). Written as DNA, the CDR3 is TGTGCCAGCAGCGTGGGGTCGGGTGAGCAGTTCTTC. It codes for CASSVGSGEQFF.

The chain carries TRBV3-1 and TRBJ1-1; D uncertain. In germline, CDR1 is LGHDT, CDR2 YNNKEL (reference sequence). There are 11 residues in the CDR3. The V end lost 1 base, the J end lost 7 bases, and 4 bases lay between the germline ends. The DNA for the CDR3 is TGTGCCAGCAGCCAAGCCGATGAAGCTTTCTTT. Translated, it gives CASSQADEAFF.

This clonotype was detected a few times. This CDR3 is CASSTSDNTEAFF. DNA of the CDR3: TGTGCCAGCAGTACAAGTGACAACACTGAAGCTTTCTTT. The gene calls are TRBV6-1 and TRBJ1-1, with D unclear. Germline-derived CDR1 and CDR2 are MNHNS and SASEGT. This CDR3 is 13 amino acids long. Between the trimmed V and J ends, which lost 5 bases and 2 bases, there was a span of 9 bases.

This clonotype was observed a handful of times. This rearrangement joins TRBV7-9 to TRBJ1-1; TRBD1 aligns across 7 bases. CDR1 is SEHNR and CDR2 is FQNEAQ in the germline V gene (reference sequence). CDR3 length: 15 residues. V lost 5 bases to trimming and J lost 0 bases; unmatched junction nucleotides: 6. CDR3 residues: CASSANRGMNTEAFF. CDR3 DNA sequence: TGTGCCAGCAGCGCTAACAGGGGTATGAACACTGAAGCTTTCTTT.

The chain carries TRBV24-1 and TRBJ2-7, with a tentative D call TRBD2 (6 bases). In germline, CDR1 is KGHDR, CDR2 SFDVKD. Between the trimmed V and J ends, which lost 0 bases and 1 base, there was a span of 15 bases. The CDR3 loop spans 17 amino acids. The chain's CDR3 is CATSDLPARDRSYEQYF. The CDR3 DNA sequence: TGTGCCACCAGTGATTTGCCCGCGCGGGACCGGTCCTACGAGCAGTACTTC.

This clonotype was detected many times. The genes are TRBV12-3 or TRBV12-4 and TRBJ1-5; possible D gene TRBD1, 5 bases. This CDR3 has 13 amino acids. V gave up 1 base and J gave up 9 bases, with 10 bases separating them. CDR3 sequence: CASSLGDLMPQHF. DNA of the CDR3: TGTGCCAGCAGTTTAGGGGACCTCATGCCCCAGCATTTT.

The V call is TRBV19, the J call TRBJ2-1; a possible D gene is TRBD1 (6 bases). The germline V and J ends were trimmed by 7 bases and 7 bases, with 11 bases remaining between them. Germline CDR1 LNHDA, CDR2 SQIVND (reference sequence). This CDR3 is 12 amino acids long. The CDR3 nucleotides are TGTGCCAGTAAACAGGGTGGGAATGAGCAGTTCTTC. Translating it yields CASKQGGNEQFF. Supplemented by reference TRBV19 and TRBJ2-1, the full variable domain reads DGGITQSPKYLFRKEGQNVTLSCEQNLNHDAMYWYRQDPGQGLRLIYYSQIVNDFQKGDIAEGYSVSREKKESFPLTVTSAQKNPTAFYLCASKQGGNEQFFGPGTRLTVL.

The table lists this clonotype with a few counts. V is TRBV7-9 and J is TRBJ1-2; TRBD1 agrees at 8 bases. This CDR3 region has 15 residues. CDR1 and CDR2 (germline): SEHNR, FQNEAQ (reference sequence). The junction had 7 bases not matched to a gene; V was cut back by 5 bases and J by 2 bases. The CDR3 sequence is CASSQARGQNYGYTF. The DNA of the CDR3 is TGTGCCAGCAGCCAAGCCAGGGGGCAGAACTATGGCTACACCTTC.

This clonotype was counted many times. The chain has TRBV7-9 and TRBJ2-3; no reliable D call. Germline CDR1 reads SEHNR; CDR2 reads FQNEAQ (reference sequence). Trimming shortened V by 4 bases and J by 0 bases, and 11 bases separated the two germline ends. The CDR3 is made up of 15 amino acids. The CDR3 protein is CASSSVGGSTDTQYF. The CDR3 DNA is TGTGCCAGCAGCTCGGTAGGCGGAAGCACAGATACGCAGTATTTT.

The genes are TRBV28 and TRBJ2-1; 7 bases fit TRBD2. The CDR3 has 14 residues. CDR1 is MDHEN and CDR2 is SYDVKM in the germline V gene. Trimming removed 7 bases from V and 6 bases from J; junction bases left unmatched: 9. The CDR3 DNA reads TGTGCCAGCACCCCACGGGCTAGCGGCAATGAGCAGTTCTTC. Translating gives CASTPRASGNEQFF.

This clonotype was picked up a small number of times. The chain combines TRBV7-9 with TRBJ2-7; D might be TRBD2 (7 bases). V lost 3 bases and J 4 bases, leaving 16 bases between the germline ends. There are 15 residues in the CDR3. Germline-derived CDR1 and CDR2 are SEHNR and FQNEAQ (reference sequence). In nucleotides, the CDR3 is TGTGCCAGCAGCTTGAAGGGGGACTACAGTTACGAGCAGTACTTC. Translation gives CASSLKGDYSYEQYF.

This clonotype was picked up many times. The rearrangement links TRBV11-3 to TRBJ2-1; 9 nucleotides match TRBD2. V was clipped by 5 bases and J by 4 bases; unmatched bases: 9. The CDR3 totals 16 residues. Germline loops: CDR1 SGHNT, CDR2 YENEEA. The CDR3 reads CASSRLLAGGYNEQFF. CDR3 in DNA: TGTGCCAGCAGCAGACTACTAGCGGGTGGGTACAATGAGCAGTTCTTC.

This chain links TRBV7-6 with TRBJ2-2, with D possibly matching TRBD2 (5 bases). V was clipped by 2 bases and J by 0 bases, with 19 bases between them. This CDR3 spans 19 amino acids. Germline V gene data show CDR1 as SGHVS and CDR2 as FNYEAQ. The CDR3 nucleotides read TGTGCCAGCAGCTTAAATGTTGAGGGTCCAACCGCGAACACCGGGGAGCTGTTTTTT. Its translation is CASSLNVEGPTANTGELFF.

The chain uses TRBV27 and TRBJ2-5; D remains unclear. CDR3 length: 13 residues. Germline values: CDR1 MNHEY, CDR2 SMNVEV (reference sequence). Trimming cost V 5 bases and J 5 bases, with 12 bases left between them. The DNA for the CDR3 is TGTGCCAGCAGTCCCATGCCTTGGGAGACCCAGTACTTC. This codes for CASSPMPWETQYF.

This rearrangement joins TRBV10-3 to TRBJ2-3, with D possibly matching TRBD1 (6 bases). The CDR3 has 14 amino acids. V gave up 7 bases and J gave up 2 bases, with 13 bases separating them. Germline CDR1 and CDR2: ENHRY and SYGVKD. The CDR3 sequence is CAINPDRNTDTQYF. The CDR3 nucleotides read TGTGCCATCAACCCGGACAGAAACACAGATACGCAGTATTTT.